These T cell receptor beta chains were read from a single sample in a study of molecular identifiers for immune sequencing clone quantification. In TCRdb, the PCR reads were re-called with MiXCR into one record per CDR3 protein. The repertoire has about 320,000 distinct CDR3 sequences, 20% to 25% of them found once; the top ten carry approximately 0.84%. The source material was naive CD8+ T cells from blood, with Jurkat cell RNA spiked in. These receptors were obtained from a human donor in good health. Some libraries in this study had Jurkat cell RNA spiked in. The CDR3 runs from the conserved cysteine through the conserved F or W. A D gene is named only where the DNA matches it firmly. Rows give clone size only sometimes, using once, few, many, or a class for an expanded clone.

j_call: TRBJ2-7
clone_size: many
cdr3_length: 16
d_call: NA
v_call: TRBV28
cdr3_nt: TGTGCCAGCAGTCCTAAAGTAGGGGGATACTCCTACGAGCAGTACTTC
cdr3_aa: CASSPKVGGYSYEQYF

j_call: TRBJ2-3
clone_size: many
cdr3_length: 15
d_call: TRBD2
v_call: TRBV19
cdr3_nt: TGTGCCAGCGGGGGAGGGGTTCGGTCCACAGATACGCAGTATTTT
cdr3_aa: CASGGGVRSTDTQYF

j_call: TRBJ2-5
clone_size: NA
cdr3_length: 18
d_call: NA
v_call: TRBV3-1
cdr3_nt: TGTGCCAGCAGCCAAGATGATTCAGCAGGATCGCGCCAAGAGACCCAGTACTTC
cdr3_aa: CASSQDDSAGSRQETQYF

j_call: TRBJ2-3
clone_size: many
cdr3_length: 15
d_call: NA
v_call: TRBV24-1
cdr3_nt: TGTGCCACCAGTGGCGGGGGCCTTAGCACAGATACGCAGTATTTT
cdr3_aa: CATSGGGLSTDTQYF

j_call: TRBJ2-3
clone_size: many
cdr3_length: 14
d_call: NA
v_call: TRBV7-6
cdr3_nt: TGTGCCAGCAGCCCCGGACTGGGCACAGATACGCAGTATTTT
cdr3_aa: CASSPGLGTDTQYF

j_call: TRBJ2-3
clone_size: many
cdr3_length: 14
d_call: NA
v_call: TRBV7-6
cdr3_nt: TGTGCCAGCAGCCCGGACCCGTTTAAAGATACGCAGTATTTT
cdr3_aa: CASSPDPFKDTQYF

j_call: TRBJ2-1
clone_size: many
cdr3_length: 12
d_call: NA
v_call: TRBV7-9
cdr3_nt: TGTGCCAGCAGTAATACTAGTTATGAGCAGTTCTTC
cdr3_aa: CASSNTSYEQFF

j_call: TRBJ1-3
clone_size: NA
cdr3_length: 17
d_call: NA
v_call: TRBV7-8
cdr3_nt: TGTGCCAGCAGCTTGTTTTCTCCGCAAACGAGTGGAAACACCATATATTTT
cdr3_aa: CASSLFSPQTSGNTIYF

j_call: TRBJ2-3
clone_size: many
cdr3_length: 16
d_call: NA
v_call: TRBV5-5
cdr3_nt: TGTGCCAGCAGCCGGAGTCCATTCACCCGCACAGATACGCAGTATTTT
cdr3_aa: CASSRSPFTRTDTQYF

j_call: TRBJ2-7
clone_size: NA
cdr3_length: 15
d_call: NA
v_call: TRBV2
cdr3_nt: TGTGCCAGCAGCGGAATAGGGGGATTGGGGTACGAGCAGTACTTC
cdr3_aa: CASSGIGGLGYEQYF

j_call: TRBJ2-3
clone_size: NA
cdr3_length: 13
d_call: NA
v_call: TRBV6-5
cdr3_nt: TGTGCCAGCAGTTACTACGGCGCAGATACGCAGTATTTT
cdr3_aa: CASSYYGADTQYF

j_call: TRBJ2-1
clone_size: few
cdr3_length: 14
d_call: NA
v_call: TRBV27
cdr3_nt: TGTGCCAGCAGACCTCCCGAACTCTACAATGAGCAGTTCTTC
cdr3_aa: CASRPPELYNEQFF

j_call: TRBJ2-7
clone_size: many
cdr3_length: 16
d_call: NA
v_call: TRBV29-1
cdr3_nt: TGCAGCGTTGGGGCGCTCGAGGACACACAAACCTACGAGCAGTACTTC
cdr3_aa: CSVGALEDTQTYEQYF

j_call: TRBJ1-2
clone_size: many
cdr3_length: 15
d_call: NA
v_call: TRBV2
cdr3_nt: TGTGCCAGCAGCTCCCCCTATGAGACCAGCTATGGCTACACCTTC
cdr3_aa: CASSSPYETSYGYTF

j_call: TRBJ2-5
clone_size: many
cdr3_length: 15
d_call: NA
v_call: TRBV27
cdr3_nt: TGTGCCAGCAGTTTATGGGCAGGGAACCAAGAGACCCAGTACTTC
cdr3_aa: CASSLWAGNQETQYF

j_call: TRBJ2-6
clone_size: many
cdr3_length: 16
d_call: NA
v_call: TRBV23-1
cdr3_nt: TGCGCCAGCAGTCAATCATCCAGCTCTGGGGCCAACGTCCTGACTTTC
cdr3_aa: CASSQSSSSGANVLTF

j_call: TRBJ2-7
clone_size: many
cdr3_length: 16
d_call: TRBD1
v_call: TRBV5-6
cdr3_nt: TGTGCCAGCAGCTCTACCGGGACAGGGGTCTCCTACGAGCAGTACTTC
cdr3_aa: CASSSTGTGVSYEQYF

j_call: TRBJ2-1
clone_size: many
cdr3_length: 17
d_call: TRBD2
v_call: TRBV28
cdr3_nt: TGTGCCAGCAGTTCAGGACTAGCGGTGAGCTCCTACAATGAGCAGTTCTTC
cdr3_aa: CASSSGLAVSSYNEQFF

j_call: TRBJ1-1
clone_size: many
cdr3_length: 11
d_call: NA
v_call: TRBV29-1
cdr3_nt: TGCAGCGTTGTTGTTGCAGCTGAAGCTTTCTTT
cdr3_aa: CSVVVAAEAFF

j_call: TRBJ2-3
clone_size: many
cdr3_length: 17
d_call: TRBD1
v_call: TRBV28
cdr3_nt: TGTGCCAGCAGTTTATTAGGGACAGGGTATCCCACAGATACGCAGTATTTT
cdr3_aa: CASSLLGTGYPTDTQYF

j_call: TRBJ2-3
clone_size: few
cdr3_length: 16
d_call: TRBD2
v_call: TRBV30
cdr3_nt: TGTGCCTGGAGTGTTGGCGGGGGGTGGGGCACAGATACGCAGTATTTT
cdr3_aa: CAWSVGGGWGTDTQYF

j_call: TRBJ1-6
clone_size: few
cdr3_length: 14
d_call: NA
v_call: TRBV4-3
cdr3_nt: TGCGCCAGCAGCCAAGAAAACCTCCGTTCACCCCTCCACTTT
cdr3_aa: CASSQENLRSPLHF

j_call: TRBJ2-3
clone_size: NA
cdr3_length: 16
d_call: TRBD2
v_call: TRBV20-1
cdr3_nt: TGCGGTGCTAGAGAGGGAAGCGGGAGGAGCACAGATACGCAGTATTTT
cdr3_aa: CGAREGSGRSTDTQYF

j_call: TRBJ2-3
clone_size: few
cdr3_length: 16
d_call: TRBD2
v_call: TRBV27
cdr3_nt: TGTGCCAGCAGTCCGATTGGGCTAGCGGGCGCAGATACGCAGTATTTT
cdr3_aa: CASSPIGLAGADTQYF

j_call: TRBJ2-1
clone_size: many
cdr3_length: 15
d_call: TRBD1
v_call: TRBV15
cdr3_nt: TGTGCCACCAGAGAAGGACAGGGGATCTACAATGAGCAGTTCTTC
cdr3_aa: CATREGQGIYNEQFF

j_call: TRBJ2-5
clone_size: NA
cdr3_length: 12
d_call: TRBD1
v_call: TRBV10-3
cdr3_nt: TGTGCCATCAGTGGGACAGGGGAGACCCAGTACTTC
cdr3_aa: CAISGTGETQYF